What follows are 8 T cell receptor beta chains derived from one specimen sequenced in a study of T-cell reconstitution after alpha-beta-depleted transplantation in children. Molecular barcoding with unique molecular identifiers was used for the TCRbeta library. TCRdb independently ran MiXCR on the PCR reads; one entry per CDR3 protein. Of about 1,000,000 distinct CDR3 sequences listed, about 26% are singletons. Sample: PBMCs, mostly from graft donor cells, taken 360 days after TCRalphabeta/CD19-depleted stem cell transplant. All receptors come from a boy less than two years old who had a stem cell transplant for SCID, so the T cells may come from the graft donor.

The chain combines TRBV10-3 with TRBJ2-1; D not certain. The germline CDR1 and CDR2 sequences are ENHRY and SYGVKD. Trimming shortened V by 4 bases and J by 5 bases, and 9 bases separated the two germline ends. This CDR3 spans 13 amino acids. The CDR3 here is CAISGLENNEQFF. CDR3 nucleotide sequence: TGTGCCATCAGTGGCCTAGAGAACAATGAGCAGTTCTTC.

The CDR3 spells CASSLVVWGLAGTDTQYF. The DNA of the CDR3 is TGTGCCAGCAGCTTAGTAGTATGGGGACTAGCGGGGACAGATACGCAGTATTTT. This chain uses TRBV7-8 with TRBJ2-3; 13 bases are shared with TRBD2. The trim removed 1 base at V and 3 bases at J, leaving 7 bases unmatched. This CDR3 region has 18 residues. The germline V gene has CDR1 SGHVS and CDR2 FQNEAQ.

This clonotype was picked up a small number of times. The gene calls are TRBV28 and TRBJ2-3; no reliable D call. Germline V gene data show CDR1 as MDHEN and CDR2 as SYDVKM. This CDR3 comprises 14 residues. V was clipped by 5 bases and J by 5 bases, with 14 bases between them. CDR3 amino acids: CASSGFSDQDTQYF. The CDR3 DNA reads TGTGCCAGCAGTGGGTTCTCGGACCAAGATACGCAGTATTTT. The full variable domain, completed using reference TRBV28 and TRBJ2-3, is DVKVTQSSRYLVKRTGEKVFLECVQDMDHENMFWYRQDPGLGLRLIYFSYDVKMKEKGDIPEGYSVSREKKERFSLILESASTNQTSMYLCASSGFSDQDTQYFGPGTRLTVL.

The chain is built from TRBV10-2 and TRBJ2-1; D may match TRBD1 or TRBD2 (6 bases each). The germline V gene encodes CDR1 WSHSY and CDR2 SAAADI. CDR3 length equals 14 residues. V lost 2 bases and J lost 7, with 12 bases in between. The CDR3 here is CASSEREGGNEQFF. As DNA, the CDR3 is TGCGCCAGCAGTGAGAGGGAAGGGGGGAATGAGCAGTTCTTC.

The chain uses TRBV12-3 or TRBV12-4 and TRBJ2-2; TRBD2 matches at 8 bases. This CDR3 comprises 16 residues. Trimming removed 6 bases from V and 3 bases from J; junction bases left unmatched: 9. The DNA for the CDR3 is TGTGCCAGCAGCGAACGGGGGGGTATGGACACCGGGGAGCTGTTTTTT. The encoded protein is CASSERGGMDTGELFF.

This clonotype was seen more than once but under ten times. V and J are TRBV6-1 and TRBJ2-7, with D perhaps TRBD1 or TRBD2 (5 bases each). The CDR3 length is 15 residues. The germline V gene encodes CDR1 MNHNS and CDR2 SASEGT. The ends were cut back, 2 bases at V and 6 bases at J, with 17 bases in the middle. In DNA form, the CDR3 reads TGTGCCAGCAGTGAAAGTCTCGGGGCCAGGCTCGAGCAGTACTTC. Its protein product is CASSESLGARLEQYF.

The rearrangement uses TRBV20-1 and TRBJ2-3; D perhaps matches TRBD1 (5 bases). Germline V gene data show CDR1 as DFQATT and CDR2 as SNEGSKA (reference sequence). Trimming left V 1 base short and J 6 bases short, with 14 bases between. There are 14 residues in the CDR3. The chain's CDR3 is CSARGRVQMDTQYF. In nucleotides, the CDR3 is TGCAGTGCTAGAGGCAGGGTGCAAATGGATACGCAGTATTTT.

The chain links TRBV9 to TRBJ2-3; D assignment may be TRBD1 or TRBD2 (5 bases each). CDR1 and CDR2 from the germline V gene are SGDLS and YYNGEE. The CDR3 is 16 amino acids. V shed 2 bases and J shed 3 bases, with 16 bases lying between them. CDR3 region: CASSVHLGTGTDTQYF. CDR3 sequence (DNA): TGTGCCAGCAGCGTCCACCTCGGGACGGGAACAGATACGCAGTATTTT.